What follows are 8 T cell receptor beta chains derived from one specimen sequenced in a study of shared clonotypes between healthy human individuals. Measured with immunoSEQ multiplex PCR; TCRdb has only the in-frame clones, and not every one. This table holds about 480,000 clones, almost 80% found once. Specimen: PBMCs. The receptors come from a middle-aged woman in good health. Some clones in this sample may be carry-over from other donors' samples.

The V call is TRBV30, the J call TRBJ2-3; 11 nucleotides agree with TRBD2. Germline CDR1 and CDR2: GTSNPN and SVGIG (reference sequence). The CDR3 loop spans 14 amino acids. The V and J ends lost 4 bases and 4 bases, in that order; junction bases with no gene match: 4. The CDR3 coding sequence is TGTGCCTGGAAACTAGCGGGAGATTCAGATACGCAGTATTTT. Translation gives CAWKLAGDSDTQYF.

This chain uses TRBV19 with TRBJ1-3, with D perhaps matching TRBD1 (6 bases). CDR3 length: 17 amino acids. The germline gives CDR1 LNHDA, CDR2 SQIVND (reference sequence). Trimming stripped 11 bases from V and 2 bases from J, with 25 bases between. The DNA of the CDR3 is TGTGCCTCTAACCCGGGACACGCAATTTCGACTGGAAACACCATATATTTT. This codes for CASNPGHAISTGNTIYF.

Points on this clone: Other DNA sequences in this sample translate to the same CDR3. J is TRBJ2-7 and V is TRBV7-2, with a possible D match to TRBD2 (6 bases). The CDR3 is 14 residues long. The V gene lost 0 bases and the J gene lost 0 bases, with 6 bases spanning the gap. Germline assignment: CDR1 SGHTA and CDR2 FQGNSA. CDR3 nucleotide sequence: TGTGCCAGCAGCTTAGCGGGAGGCTCCTACGAGCAGTACTTC. This translates into CASSLAGGSYEQYF.

The chain recombines TRBV28 with TRBJ2-3; 8 nucleotides match TRBD2. The CDR3 is 15 amino acids. Germline V gives CDR1 MDHEN, CDR2 SYDVKM. V lost 7 bases to trimming and J lost 2 bases; unmatched junction nucleotides: 8. In nucleotides, the CDR3 is TGTGCCAGCAAGCCAGCGGGAGATTCCACAGATACGCAGTATTTT. Encoded protein: CASKPAGDSTDTQYF.

V usage is TRBV4-2 and J usage is TRBJ2-3; the D is unclear. The CDR3 runs to 15 residues. Trimming removed 0 bases at V and 2 bases at J, with 9 bases between. CDR1 LGHNA and CDR2 YNFKEQ come from the germline V gene. CDR3 sequence (DNA): TGTGCCAGCAGCCAAGATTGGTGGGCCACAGATACGCAGTATTTT. It encodes CASSQDWWATDTQYF.

This sequence joins TRBV25-1 and TRBJ2-2; D is ambiguous. The CDR3 is 13 amino acids. Trimming shortened V by 5 bases and J by 4 bases, and 8 bases separated the two germline ends. CDR1 MGHDK and CDR2 SYGVNS come from the germline V gene. CDR3 bases: TGTGCCAGCAGTCTTACGGCCACCGGGGAGCTGTTTTTT. Its translation: CASSLTATGELFF.

V gene TRBV2 combines with J gene TRBJ2-7; D is possibly TRBD2 (5 bases). The germline CDR1 and CDR2 sequences are SNHLY and FYNNEI. Trimming shortened V by 0 bases and J by 7 bases, and 16 bases separated the two germline ends. The CDR3 contains 15 residues. CDR3 sequence: CASSEALAGVGEQYF. DNA for the CDR3: TGTGCCAGCAGTGAAGCGCTAGCCGGGGTGGGGGAGCAGTACTTC. The full variable domain, in which reference TRBV2 and TRBJ2-7 provide the parts outside the CDR3, is EPEVTQTPSHQVTQMGQEVILRCVPISNHLYFYWYRQILGQKVEFLVSFYNNEISEKSEIFDDQFSVERPDGSNFTLKIRSTKLEDSAMYFCASSEALAGVGEQYFGPGTRLTVT.

This clone has just a few counts. This may arise from a read error, as a much more abundant clone is one base away. V and J are TRBV7-9 and TRBJ1-5; D uncertain. Per the germline V gene, CDR1 is SEHNR and CDR2 is FQNEAQ (reference sequence). The CDR3 covers 13 residues. The germline V and J ends were trimmed by 5 bases and 0 bases, with 5 bases remaining between them. The CDR3 DNA follows: TGTGCCAGCAGCCCTAATAGCAATCAGCCCCAGCATTTT. Translating gives CASSPNSNQPQHF.